This is a list of T cell receptor beta chains from one sample in a study of cytomegalovirus exposure and HLA in healthy donors. Sequencing was performed with immunoSEQ multiplex PCR; in TCRdb, only in-frame clones are kept and a portion is missing. Among approximately 120,000 clones listed, approximately 80% were seen once. The source material was PBMCs. These receptors came from a man aged 50-59 years in good health and CMV-seronegative. Both conserved end residues are part of each CDR3. Each record gives: clone size, V gene, J gene, D gene, CDR3 protein, CDR3 DNA. D genes are given only for firm matches. Rows give clone size only sometimes, using once, few, many, or a class for an expanded clone.

abundance: few
v_gene: TRBV2
j_gene: TRBJ2-7
d_gene: TRBD2
CDR3aa: CASRLAGLSYEQYF
CDR3nt: TGTGCCAGCAGGCTAGCGGGCCTCTCCTACGAGCAGTACTTC

abundance: .
v_gene: TRBV2
j_gene: TRBJ2-3
d_gene: .
CDR3aa: CASYRGAGDTQYF
CDR3nt: TGTGCCAGCTATCGGGGGGCCGGAGATACGCAGTATTTT

abundance: .
v_gene: TRBV2
j_gene: TRBJ2-7
d_gene: TRBD1
CDR3aa: CASTVTGASYEQYF
CDR3nt: TGTGCCAGCACTGTGACAGGGGCATCCTACGAGCAGTACTTC

abundance: .
v_gene: TRBV14
j_gene: TRBJ2-2
d_gene: TRBD2
CDR3aa: CASSPLAGGPRTGELFF
CDR3nt: TGTGCCAGCAGCCCACTAGCGGGGGGGCCGCGGACCGGGGAGCTGTTTTTT

abundance: .
v_gene: TRBV19
j_gene: TRBJ1-6
d_gene: TRBD1
CDR3aa: CASTSGETGGNSPLHF
CDR3nt: TGTGCCAGTACCTCAGGGGAGACAGGGGGAAATTCACCCCTCCACTTT

abundance: .
v_gene: TRBV7-9
j_gene: TRBJ2-1
d_gene: TRBD2
CDR3aa: CASSLAGAGGPSSYNEQFF
CDR3nt: TGTGCCAGCAGCTTAGCGGGGGCGGGGGGCCCGAGCTCCTACAATGAGCAGTTCTTC

abundance: few
v_gene: TRBV13
j_gene: TRBJ2-2
d_gene: TRBD2
CDR3aa: CASSLGTSGTGELFF
CDR3nt: TGTGCCAGCAGCCTCGGGACTAGCGGGACCGGGGAGCTGTTTTTT

abundance: .
v_gene: TRBV18
j_gene: TRBJ1-4
d_gene: .
CDR3aa: CASSLDSQATNEKLFF
CDR3nt: TGTGCCAGCTCACTTGACAGTCAAGCAACTAATGAAAAACTGTTTTTT

abundance: .
v_gene: TRBV5-1
j_gene: TRBJ1-1
d_gene: .
CDR3aa: CASSSPTGTEAFF
CDR3nt: TGCGCCAGCAGCTCACCGACAGGTACTGAAGCTTTCTTT

abundance: few
v_gene: TRBV10-3
j_gene: TRBJ2-7
d_gene: .
CDR3aa: CASTQGVSDEQYF
CDR3nt: TGTGCCTCCACACAGGGTGTTAGCGACGAGCAGTACTTC

abundance: .
v_gene: TRBV6-1
j_gene: TRBJ1-1
d_gene: .
CDR3aa: CASSESIRVTKDTEAFF
CDR3nt: TGTGCCAGCAGTGAATCAATCAGGGTGACAAAGGACACTGAAGCTTTCTTT

abundance: .
v_gene: TRBV11-2
j_gene: TRBJ2-3
d_gene: .
CDR3aa: CASSYYGGVADTQYF
CDR3nt: TGTGCCAGCAGCTACTACGGGGGAGTGGCAGATACGCAGTATTTT

abundance: .
v_gene: TRBV4-1
j_gene: TRBJ1-2
d_gene: TRBD1
CDR3aa: CASSQDPGQGLYGYTF
CDR3nt: TGCGCCAGCAGCCAAGACCCGGGACAGGGTCTCTATGGCTACACCTTC

abundance: .
v_gene: TRBV18
j_gene: TRBJ1-4
d_gene: TRBD1
CDR3aa: CASSQRDRSEKLFF
CDR3nt: TGTGCCAGCTCACAGCGGGACAGGAGCGAAAAACTGTTTTTT

abundance: .
v_gene: TRBV6-1
j_gene: TRBJ1-5
d_gene: .
CDR3aa: CASSEAPQVVNQPQHF
CDR3nt: TGTGCCAGCAGTGAAGCGCCCCAGGTGGTTAATCAGCCCCAGCATTTT

abundance: few
v_gene: TRBV5-1
j_gene: TRBJ2-3
d_gene: TRBD2
CDR3aa: CASSFSGTSGGAFPDTQYF
CDR3nt: TGCGCCAGCAGCTTTAGTGGGACTAGCGGGGGGGCGTTCCCAGATACGCAGTATTTT

abundance: .
v_gene: TRBV7-2
j_gene: TRBJ2-7
d_gene: TRBD1
CDR3aa: CASSGTASYEQYF
CDR3nt: TGTGCCAGCAGCGGGACAGCCTCCTACGAGCAGTACTTC

abundance: few
v_gene: TRBV5-8
j_gene: TRBJ2-2
d_gene: .
CDR3aa: CARAGEVDTGELFF
CDR3nt: TGTGCCAGAGCAGGGGAAGTGGATACCGGGGAGCTGTTTTTT

abundance: few
v_gene: TRBV5-1
j_gene: TRBJ1-1
d_gene: TRBD1
CDR3aa: CASSLGDRGITEAFF
CDR3nt: TGCGCCAGCAGCCTTGGGGACAGGGGAATCACTGAAGCTTTCTTT

abundance: .
v_gene: TRBV7-8
j_gene: TRBJ2-5
d_gene: TRBD2
CDR3aa: CASSSQGGGLRETQYF
CDR3nt: TGTGCCAGCAGCTCCCAGGGCGGGGGGCTTCGAGAGACCCAGTACTTC

abundance: .
v_gene: TRBV5-1
j_gene: TRBJ2-2
d_gene: TRBD2
CDR3aa: CASSPTRTSRGELFF
CDR3nt: TGCGCCAGCAGCCCAACAAGGACTAGCAGGGGGGAGCTGTTTTTT

abundance: .
v_gene: TRBV9
j_gene: TRBJ1-4
d_gene: TRBD1
CDR3aa: CASSVHPKTGGGEKLFF
CDR3nt: TGTGCCAGCAGCGTCCATCCTAAGACAGGGGGCGGTGAAAAACTGTTTTTT

abundance: .
v_gene: TRBV7-7
j_gene: TRBJ1-1
d_gene: .
CDR3aa: CASSQDRNTEAFF
CDR3nt: TGTGCCAGCAGCCAAGACAGGAACACTGAAGCTTTCTTT

abundance: .
v_gene: TRBV9
j_gene: TRBJ1-1
d_gene: .
CDR3aa: CASRARGDTEAFF
CDR3nt: TGTGCCAGCAGGGCCCGGGGAGACACTGAAGCTTTCTTT

abundance: .
v_gene: TRBV12-5
j_gene: TRBJ2-3
d_gene: .
CDR3aa: CASGLALAKTQYF
CDR3nt: TGTGCTAGTGGTTTGGCCCTAGCGAAGACGCAGTATTTT

abundance: once
v_gene: TRBV4-2
j_gene: TRBJ2-1
d_gene: TRBD2
CDR3aa: CASSQDWERGPSSDEQFF
CDR3nt: TGTGCCAGCAGCCAAGACTGGGAGCGGGGTCCTTCGTCGGATGAGCAGTTCTTC

abundance: .
v_gene: TRBV5-1
j_gene: TRBJ1-4
d_gene: TRBD1
CDR3aa: CASSRGQGGEKLFF
CDR3nt: TGCGCCAGCAGCCGGGGACAGGGAGGGGAAAAACTGTTTTTT

abundance: many
v_gene: TRBV15
j_gene: TRBJ1-5
d_gene: .
CDR3aa: CATSRETRINQPQHF
CDR3nt: TGTGCCACCAGCAGAGAAACACGAATCAATCAGCCCCAGCATTTT

abundance: few
v_gene: TRBV5-6
j_gene: TRBJ2-1
d_gene: .
CDR3aa: CASSFGNEQFF
CDR3nt: TGTGCCAGCAGCTTCGGCAATGAGCAGTTCTTC

abundance: .
v_gene: TRBV4-1
j_gene: TRBJ2-3
d_gene: .
CDR3aa: CASSQGGRGITDTQYF
CDR3nt: TGCGCCAGCAGCCAAGGGGGCCGGGGGATAACAGATACGCAGTATTTT

abundance: .
v_gene: TRBV6-4
j_gene: TRBJ2-1
d_gene: .
CDR3aa: CASSAEAGTNNEQFF
CDR3nt: TGTGCCAGCAGTGCTGAGGCGGGGACCAACAATGAGCAGTTCTTC

abundance: .
v_gene: TRBV7-2
j_gene: TRBJ2-3
d_gene: .
CDR3aa: CASSFQGTDTQYF
CDR3nt: TGTGCCAGCAGCTTCCAGGGCACAGATACGCAGTATTTT

abundance: once
v_gene: TRBV28
j_gene: TRBJ1-2
d_gene: TRBD1
CDR3aa: CYAGTGDTGYTF
CDR3nt: TGTTACGCCGGGACAGGGGATACTGGCTACACCTTC

abundance: .
v_gene: TRBV5-6
j_gene: TRBJ1-1
d_gene: TRBD1
CDR3aa: CASSWGTGPVEAFF
CDR3nt: TGTGCCAGCAGCTGGGGGACAGGGCCGGTTGAAGCTTTCTTT

abundance: .
v_gene: TRBV2
j_gene: TRBJ1-1
d_gene: .
CDR3aa: CASSAQGTMNTEAFF
CDR3nt: TGTGCCAGCAGTGCCCAGGGTACCATGAACACTGAAGCTTTCTTT

abundance: few
v_gene: TRBV10-3
j_gene: TRBJ1-5
d_gene: TRBD1
CDR3aa: CAISQGEEQPQHF
CDR3nt: TGTGCCATCAGTCAGGGGGAGGAACAGCCCCAGCATTTT

abundance: .
v_gene: TRBV28
j_gene: TRBJ1-2
d_gene: TRBD1
CDR3aa: CASSLQAAGQGGYTF
CDR3nt: TGTGCCAGCAGTTTGCAGGCGGCTGGACAGGGGGGCTACACCTTC

abundance: few
v_gene: TRBV30
j_gene: TRBJ2-7
d_gene: .
CDR3aa: CAWKSLNLRDEQYF
CDR3nt: TGTGCCTGGAAATCATTGAACCTTCGGGACGAGCAGTACTTC

abundance: .
v_gene: TRBV28
j_gene: TRBJ2-5
d_gene: TRBD1
CDR3aa: CASSRPTGGEETQYF
CDR3nt: TGTGCCAGCAGTCGTCCGACAGGGGGCGAGGAGACCCAGTACTTC

abundance: .
v_gene: TRBV7-3
j_gene: TRBJ2-3
d_gene: TRBD2
CDR3aa: CASSLSGGTDTQYF
CDR3nt: TGTGCCAGCAGCCTGAGCGGGGGAACAGATACGCAGTATTTT

abundance: once
v_gene: TRBV28
j_gene: TRBJ2-3
d_gene: TRBD1
CDR3aa: CASTPNAYGTGRADTQYF
CDR3nt: TGTGCCAGCACCCCCAATGCCTACGGGACAGGGAGGGCAGATACGCAGTATTTT

abundance: .
v_gene: TRBV6-6
j_gene: TRBJ2-6
d_gene: .
CDR3aa: CASSYVDSSGANVLTF
CDR3nt: TGTGCCAGCAGTTACGTGGACAGCTCTGGGGCCAACGTCCTGACTTTC

abundance: .
v_gene: TRBV6-1
j_gene: TRBJ1-1
d_gene: .
CDR3aa: CASSGMEKVTAEAFF
CDR3nt: TGTGCCAGCAGTGGCATGGAGAAGGTTACCGCTGAAGCTTTCTTT

abundance: .
v_gene: TRBV6-1
j_gene: TRBJ2-1
d_gene: TRBD1
CDR3aa: CASSQTGRNEQFF
CDR3nt: TGTGCCAGCAGCCAGACAGGGCGGAATGAGCAGTTCTTC

abundance: once
v_gene: TRBV28
j_gene: TRBJ1-5
d_gene: .
CDR3aa: CASSLQPHNQPQHF
CDR3nt: TGTGCCAGCAGTTTACAACCACACAATCAGCCCCAGCATTTT